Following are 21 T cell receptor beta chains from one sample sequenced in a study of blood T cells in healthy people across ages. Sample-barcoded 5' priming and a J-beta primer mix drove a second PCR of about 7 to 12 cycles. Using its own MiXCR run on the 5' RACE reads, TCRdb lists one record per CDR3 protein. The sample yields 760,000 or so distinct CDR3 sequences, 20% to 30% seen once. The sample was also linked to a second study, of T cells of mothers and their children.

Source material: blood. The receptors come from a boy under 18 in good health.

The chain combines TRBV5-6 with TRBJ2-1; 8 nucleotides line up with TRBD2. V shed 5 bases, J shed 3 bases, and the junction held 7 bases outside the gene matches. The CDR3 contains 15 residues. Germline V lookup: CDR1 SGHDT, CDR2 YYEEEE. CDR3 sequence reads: CASRESSGNYNEQFF. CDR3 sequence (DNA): TGTGCCAGCAGGGAAAGTAGCGGGAACTACAATGAGCAGTTCTTC.

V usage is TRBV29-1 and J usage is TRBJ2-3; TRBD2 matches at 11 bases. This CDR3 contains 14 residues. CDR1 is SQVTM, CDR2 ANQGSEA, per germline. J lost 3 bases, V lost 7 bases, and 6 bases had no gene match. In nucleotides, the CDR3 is TGCAGCGCCGCCACTAGCGGGAGAACAGATACGCAGTATTTT. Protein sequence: CSAATSGRTDTQYF.

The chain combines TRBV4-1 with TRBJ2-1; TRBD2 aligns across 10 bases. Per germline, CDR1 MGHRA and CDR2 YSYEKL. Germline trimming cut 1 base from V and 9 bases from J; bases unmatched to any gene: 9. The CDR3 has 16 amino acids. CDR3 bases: TGCGCCAGCAGCCAAGTCCCCGGACTAGCGGAAGGTGAGCAGTTCTTC. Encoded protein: CASSQVPGLAEGEQFF.

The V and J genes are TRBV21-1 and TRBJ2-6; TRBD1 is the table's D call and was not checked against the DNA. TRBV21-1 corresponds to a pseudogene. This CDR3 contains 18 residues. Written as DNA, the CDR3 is TGTGCCAGCAGCAAAAGAGGAACAGGGGGCTATGGGGCCAACGTCCTGACTTTC. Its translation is CASSKRGTGGYGANVLTF.

The CDR3 loop reads CASGPTRFNGYTF. The CDR3 bases are TGTGCTAGTGGCCCGACAAGGTTTAATGGCTACACCTTC. The rearrangement joins TRBV12-5 to TRBJ1-2; D remains ambiguous. The CDR3 is made up of 13 amino acids. CDR1 LGHNT and CDR2 FRNRAP come from the germline V gene. The V end lost 6 bases, the J end lost 6 bases, and 14 bases lay between the germline ends.

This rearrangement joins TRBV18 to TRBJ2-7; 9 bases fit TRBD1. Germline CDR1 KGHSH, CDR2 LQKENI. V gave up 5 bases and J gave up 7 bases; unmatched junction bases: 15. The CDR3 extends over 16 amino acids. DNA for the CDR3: TGTGCCAGCTCATCGACAGGGGGGGAATCTACGAGGGAGCAGTACTTC. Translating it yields CASSSTGGESTREQYF.

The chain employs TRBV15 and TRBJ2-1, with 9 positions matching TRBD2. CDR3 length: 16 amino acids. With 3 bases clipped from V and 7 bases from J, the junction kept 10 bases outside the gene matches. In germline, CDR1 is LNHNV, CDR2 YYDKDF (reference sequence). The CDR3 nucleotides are TGTGCCACCAGCAGGGGAGCGGCTAGCGGGGTGAATGAGCAGTTCTTC. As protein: CATSRGAASGVNEQFF. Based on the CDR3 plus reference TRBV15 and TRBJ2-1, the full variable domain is DAMVIQNPRYQVTQFGKPVTLSCSQTLNHNVMYWYQQKSSQAPKLLFHYYDKDFNNEADTPDNFQSRRPNTSFCFLDIRSPGLGDTAMYLCATSRGAASGVNEQFFGPGTRLTVL.

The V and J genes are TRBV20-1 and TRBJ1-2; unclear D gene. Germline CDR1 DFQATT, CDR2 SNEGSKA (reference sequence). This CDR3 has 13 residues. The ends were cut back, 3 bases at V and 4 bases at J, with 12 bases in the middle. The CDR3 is CSASSGEGYGYTF. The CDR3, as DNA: TGCAGTGCTAGTAGCGGCGAGGGCTATGGCTACACCTTC.

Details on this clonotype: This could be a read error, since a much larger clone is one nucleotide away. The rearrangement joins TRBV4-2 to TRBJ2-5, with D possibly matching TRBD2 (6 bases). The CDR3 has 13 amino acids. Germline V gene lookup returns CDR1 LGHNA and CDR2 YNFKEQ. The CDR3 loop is CASSQDLRETLYF. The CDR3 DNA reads TGTGCCAGCAGCCAAGATCTTCGGGAGACCCTGTACTTC.

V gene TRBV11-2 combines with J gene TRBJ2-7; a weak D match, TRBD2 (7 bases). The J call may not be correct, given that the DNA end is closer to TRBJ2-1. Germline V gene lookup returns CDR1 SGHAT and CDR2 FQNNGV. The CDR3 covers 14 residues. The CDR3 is CASSLAIGGDEQFF. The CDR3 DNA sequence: TGTGCCAGCAGCTTGGCGATAGGGGGGGATGAGCAGTTCTTC.

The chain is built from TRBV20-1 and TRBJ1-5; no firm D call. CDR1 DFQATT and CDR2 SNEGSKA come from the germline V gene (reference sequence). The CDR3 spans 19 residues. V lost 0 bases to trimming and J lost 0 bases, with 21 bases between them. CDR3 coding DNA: TGCAGTGCTAGAGATTATTATGGACGGACCAACCATAGCAATCAGCCCCAGCATTTT. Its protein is CSARDYYGRTNHSNQPQHF.

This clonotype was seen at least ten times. The CDR3 spells CASTLDRDYGYTF. The CDR3 bases are TGTGCCAGCACCTTGGACAGGGATTATGGCTACACCTTC. This chain joins TRBV6-2 or TRBV6-3 and TRBJ1-2; 8 bases agree with TRBD1. In germline, CDR1 is MNHEY, CDR2 SVGEGT. The V and J ends lost 7 bases and 5 bases, in that order; junction bases with no gene match: 6. The CDR3 length is 13 residues.

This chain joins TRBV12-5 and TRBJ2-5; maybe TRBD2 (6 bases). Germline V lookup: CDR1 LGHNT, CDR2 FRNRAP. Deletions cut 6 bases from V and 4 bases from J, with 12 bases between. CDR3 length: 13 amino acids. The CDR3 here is CASGYGTSETQYF. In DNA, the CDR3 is TGTGCTAGTGGCTATGGGACTTCAGAGACCCAGTACTTC.

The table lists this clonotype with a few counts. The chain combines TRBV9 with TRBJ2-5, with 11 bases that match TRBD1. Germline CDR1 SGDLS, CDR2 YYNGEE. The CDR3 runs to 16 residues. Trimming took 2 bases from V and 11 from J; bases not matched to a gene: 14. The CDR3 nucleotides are TGTGCCAGCAGCGTCTTGGATGGACAGGGGGCAGGTGAGCAGTACTTC. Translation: CASSVLDGQGAGEQYF.

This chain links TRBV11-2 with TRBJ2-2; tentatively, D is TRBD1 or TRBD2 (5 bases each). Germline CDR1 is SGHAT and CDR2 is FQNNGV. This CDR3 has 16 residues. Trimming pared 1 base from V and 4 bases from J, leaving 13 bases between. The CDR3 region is CASSLVRGGGTGELFF. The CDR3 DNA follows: TGTGCCAGCAGCTTAGTACGGGGTGGGGGCACCGGGGAGCTGTTTTTT.

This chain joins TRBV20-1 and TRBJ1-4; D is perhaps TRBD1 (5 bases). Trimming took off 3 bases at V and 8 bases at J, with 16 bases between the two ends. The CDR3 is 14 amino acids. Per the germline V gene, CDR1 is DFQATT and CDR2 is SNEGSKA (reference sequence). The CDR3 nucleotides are TGCAGTGCTAGCTCGGAGGTTGGGGCAGAAAAACTGTTTTTT. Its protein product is CSASSEVGAEKLFF.

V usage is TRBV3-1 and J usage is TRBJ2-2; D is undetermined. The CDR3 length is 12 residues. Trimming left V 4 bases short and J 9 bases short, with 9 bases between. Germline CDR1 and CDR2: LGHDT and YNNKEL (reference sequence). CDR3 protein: CASSPSPRELFF. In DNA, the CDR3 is TGTGCCAGCAGCCCGTCTCCCCGGGAGCTGTTTTTT.

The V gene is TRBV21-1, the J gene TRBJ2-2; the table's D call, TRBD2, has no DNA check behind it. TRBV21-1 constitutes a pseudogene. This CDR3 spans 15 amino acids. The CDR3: CARGLEREKIGELFF. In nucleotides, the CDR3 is TGTGCCAGGGGATTGGAGCGGGAGAAGATCGGGGAGCTGTTTTTT.

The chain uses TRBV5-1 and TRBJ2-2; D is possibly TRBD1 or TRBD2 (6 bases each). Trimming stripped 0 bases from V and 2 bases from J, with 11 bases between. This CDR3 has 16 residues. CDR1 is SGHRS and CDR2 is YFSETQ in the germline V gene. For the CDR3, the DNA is TGCGCCAGCAGCTTGGAGGGGGGAAGAAACACCGGGGAGCTGTTTTTT. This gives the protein CASSLEGGRNTGELFF.

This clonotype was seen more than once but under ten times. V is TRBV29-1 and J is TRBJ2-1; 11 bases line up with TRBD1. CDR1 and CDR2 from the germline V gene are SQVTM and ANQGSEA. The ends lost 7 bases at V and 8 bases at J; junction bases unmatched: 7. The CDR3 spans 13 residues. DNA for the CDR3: TGCAGCGCCCAGGACAGGGGGCGATATGAGCAGTTCTTC. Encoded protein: CSAQDRGRYEQFF.

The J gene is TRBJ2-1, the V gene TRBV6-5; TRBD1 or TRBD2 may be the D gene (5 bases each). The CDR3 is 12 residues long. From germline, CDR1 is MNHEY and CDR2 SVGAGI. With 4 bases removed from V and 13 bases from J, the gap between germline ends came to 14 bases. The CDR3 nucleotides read TGTGCCAGCAGTTCCTCCGGGACGGATCAGTTCTTC. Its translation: CASSSSGTDQFF.